The present T cell receptor (beta chain) was sequenced within a study of healthy donors' naive CD4 and CD8 T cells. As regards this clonotype: No antigen is known for it.

The CDR3 has 13 amino acids. V was cut by 6 bases and J by 3 bases, with 12 bases left in between. General study results and limits: Naive CD4+ and CD8+ cells reportedly differed in usage of most V and J genes. Homeostatic proliferation of naive T cells was not examined as a bias source.

A linear amplification protocol produced the TCR libraries from about 0.45 ug of total RNA. TCRdb redid the calling of the reads with MiXCR, one entry per CDR3 protein. The profile covers 180,000 or so distinct CDR3 sequences, with 65% to 80% appearing a single time and roughly 2.4% taken by the ten largest. Sequencing used naive CD4+ and CD8+ T cells sorted from blood, pooled from several donors. The receptor's source is a pool of human donors in good health; the sample pools cells from several healthy donors. This chain links TRBV12-3 or TRBV12-4 with TRBJ2-7; D perhaps matches TRBD2 (5 bases). Here the CDR3 reads CASRPEVSYEQYF. For the CDR3, the DNA is TGTGCCAGCAGGCCGGAGGTGAGCTACGAGCAGTACTTC.